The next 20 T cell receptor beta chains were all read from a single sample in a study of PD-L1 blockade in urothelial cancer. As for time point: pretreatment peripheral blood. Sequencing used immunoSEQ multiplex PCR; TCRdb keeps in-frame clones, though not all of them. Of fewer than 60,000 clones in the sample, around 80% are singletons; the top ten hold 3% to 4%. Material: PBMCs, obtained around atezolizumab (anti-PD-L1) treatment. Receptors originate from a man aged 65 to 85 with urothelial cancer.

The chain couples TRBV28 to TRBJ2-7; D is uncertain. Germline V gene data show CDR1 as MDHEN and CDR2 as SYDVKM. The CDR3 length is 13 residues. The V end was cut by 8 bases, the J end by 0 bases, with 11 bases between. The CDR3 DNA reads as TGTGCCAGCGCCCGCGGCGACTCCTACGAGCAGTACTTC. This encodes CASARGDSYEQYF.

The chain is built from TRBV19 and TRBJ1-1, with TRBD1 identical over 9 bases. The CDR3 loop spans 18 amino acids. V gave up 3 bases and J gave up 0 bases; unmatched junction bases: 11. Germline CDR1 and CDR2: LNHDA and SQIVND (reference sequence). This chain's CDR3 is CASSMAEGQGRMNTEAFF. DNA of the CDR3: TGTGCCAGTAGTATGGCCGAAGGACAGGGGAGGATGAACACTGAAGCTTTCTTT.

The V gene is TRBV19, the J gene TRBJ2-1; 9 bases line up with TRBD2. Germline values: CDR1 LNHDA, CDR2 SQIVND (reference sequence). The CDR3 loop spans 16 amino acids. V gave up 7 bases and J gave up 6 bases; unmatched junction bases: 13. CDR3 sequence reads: CASTSLSGLAINEQFF. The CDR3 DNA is TGTGCCAGTACCTCGCTGTCGGGACTAGCAATCAATGAGCAGTTCTTC.

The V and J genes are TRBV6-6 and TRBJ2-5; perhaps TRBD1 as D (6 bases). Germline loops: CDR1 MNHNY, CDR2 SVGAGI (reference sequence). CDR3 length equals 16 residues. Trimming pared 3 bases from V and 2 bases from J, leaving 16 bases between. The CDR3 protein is CASSYYVGARQETQYF. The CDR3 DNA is TGTGCCAGCAGTTATTATGTGGGGGCTAGACAAGAGACCCAGTACTTC.

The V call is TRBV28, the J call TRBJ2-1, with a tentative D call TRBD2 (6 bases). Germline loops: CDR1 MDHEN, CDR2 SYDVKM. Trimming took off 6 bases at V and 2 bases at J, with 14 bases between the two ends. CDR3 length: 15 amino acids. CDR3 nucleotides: TGTGCCAGCAGCACTCCAGGACTACCCTACAATGAGCAGTTCTTC. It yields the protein CASSTPGLPYNEQFF.

The CDR3 here is CASSLGGFDEQYF. CDR3 in DNA: TGTGCCAGCAGCCTTGGGGGGTTCGACGAGCAGTACTTC. V usage is TRBV27 and J usage is TRBJ2-7, with D maybe TRBD2 (6 bases). The germline V and J ends were trimmed by 6 bases and 5 bases, with 14 bases remaining between them. Germline assignment: CDR1 MNHEY and CDR2 SMNVEV (reference sequence). The CDR3 spans 13 residues.

CDR3 sequence (DNA): TGCAGCGTTAAAGCGGGAGGGAGCACAGATACGCAGTATTTT. Translating it yields CSVKAGGSTDTQYF. The rearrangement uses TRBV29-1 and TRBJ2-3; 10 nucleotides agree with TRBD2. The V and J ends lost 5 bases and 0 bases, in that order; junction bases with no gene match: 2. This CDR3 comprises 14 residues. CDR1 is SQVTM and CDR2 is ANQGSEA in the germline V gene.

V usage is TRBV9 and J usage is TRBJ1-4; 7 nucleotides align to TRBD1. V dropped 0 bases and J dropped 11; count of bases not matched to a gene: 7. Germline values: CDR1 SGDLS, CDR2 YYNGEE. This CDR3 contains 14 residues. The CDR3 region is CASSVDPGGQKLFF. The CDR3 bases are TGTGCCAGCAGCGTAGATCCCGGGGGACAGAAACTGTTTTTT.

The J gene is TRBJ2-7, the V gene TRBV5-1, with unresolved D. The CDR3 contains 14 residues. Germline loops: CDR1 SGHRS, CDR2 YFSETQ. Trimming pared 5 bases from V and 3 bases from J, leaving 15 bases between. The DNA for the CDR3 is TGCGCCAGCAGGGAGCCGAGGCGGAGCTACGAGCAGTACTTC. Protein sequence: CASREPRRSYEQYF.

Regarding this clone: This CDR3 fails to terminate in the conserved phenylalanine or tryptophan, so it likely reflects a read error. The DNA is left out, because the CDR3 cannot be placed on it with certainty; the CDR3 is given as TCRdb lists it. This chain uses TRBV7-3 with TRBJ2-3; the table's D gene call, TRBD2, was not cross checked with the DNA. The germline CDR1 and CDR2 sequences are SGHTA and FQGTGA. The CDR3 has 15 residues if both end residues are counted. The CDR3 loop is CASSFPSGTSGPRGH.

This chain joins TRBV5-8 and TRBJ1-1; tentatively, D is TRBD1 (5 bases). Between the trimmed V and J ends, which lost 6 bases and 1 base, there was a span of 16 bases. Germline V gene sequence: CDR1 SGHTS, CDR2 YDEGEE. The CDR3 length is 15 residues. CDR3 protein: CASMSQGNQNTEAFF. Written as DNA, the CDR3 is TGTGCCAGCATGTCCCAGGGTAACCAGAACACTGAAGCTTTCTTT. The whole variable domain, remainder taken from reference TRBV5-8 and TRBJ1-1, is EAGVTQSPTHLIKTRGQQATLRCSPISGHTSVYWYQQALGLGLQFLLWYDEGEERNRGNFPPRFSGRQFPNYSSELNVNALELEDSALYLCASMSQGNQNTEAFFGQGTRLTVV.

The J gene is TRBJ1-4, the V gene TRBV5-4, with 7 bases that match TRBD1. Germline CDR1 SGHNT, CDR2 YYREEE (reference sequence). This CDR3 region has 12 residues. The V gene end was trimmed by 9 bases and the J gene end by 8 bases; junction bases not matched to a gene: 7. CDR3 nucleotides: TGTGCCACCGGGAGGGGGCAGGAAAAACTGTTTTTT. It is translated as CATGRGQEKLFF.

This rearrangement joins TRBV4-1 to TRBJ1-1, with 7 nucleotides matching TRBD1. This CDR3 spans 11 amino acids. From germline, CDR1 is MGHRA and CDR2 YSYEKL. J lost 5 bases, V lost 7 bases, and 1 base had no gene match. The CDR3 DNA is TGCGCCAGCATCAGGGGGACTGAAGCTTTCTTT. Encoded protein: CASIRGTEAFF.

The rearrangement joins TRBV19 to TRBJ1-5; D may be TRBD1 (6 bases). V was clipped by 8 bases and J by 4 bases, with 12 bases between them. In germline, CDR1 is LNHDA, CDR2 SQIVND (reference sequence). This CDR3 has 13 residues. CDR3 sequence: CASADRRNQPQHF. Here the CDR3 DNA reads TGTGCCAGTGCCGACAGGAGGAATCAGCCCCAGCATTTT.

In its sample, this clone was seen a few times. The DNA for the CDR3 is TGTGCCTGGAGTGTCCAACAGGGAATGTTTTTT. Translated: CAWSVQQGMFF. The chain recombines TRBV30 with TRBJ1-4; D might be TRBD1 (6 bases). The CDR3 covers 11 residues. Trimming shortened V by 0 bases and J by 15 bases, and 11 bases separated the two germline ends. In germline, CDR1 is GTSNPN, CDR2 SVGIG (reference sequence).

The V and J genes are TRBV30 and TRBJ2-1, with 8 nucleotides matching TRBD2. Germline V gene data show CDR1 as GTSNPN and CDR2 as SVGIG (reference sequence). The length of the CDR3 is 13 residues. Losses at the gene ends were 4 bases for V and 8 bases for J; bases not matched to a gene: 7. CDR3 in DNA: TGTGCCTGGACTGAGCGGGGGCCCCATGAGCAGTTCTTC. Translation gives CAWTERGPHEQFF.

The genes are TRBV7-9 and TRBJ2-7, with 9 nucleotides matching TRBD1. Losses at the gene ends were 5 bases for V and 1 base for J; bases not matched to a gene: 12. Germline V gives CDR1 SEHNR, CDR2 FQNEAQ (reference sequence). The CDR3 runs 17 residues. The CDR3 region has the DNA TGTGCCAGCAGCCGGGTCATCGGCGGGACAGGGTCCTACGAGCAGTACTTC. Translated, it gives CASSRVIGGTGSYEQYF.

CDR3 sequence reads: CASSPTADRAGEQYF. The CDR3 DNA follows: TGTGCCAGCAGCCCTACGGCGGACAGGGCGGGCGAGCAGTACTTC. The V call is TRBV7-3, the J call TRBJ2-7; 8 bases fit TRBD1. The CDR3 covers 15 residues. Germline CDR1 reads SGHTA; CDR2 reads FQGTGA. The ends lost 5 bases at V and 6 bases at J; junction bases unmatched: 12.

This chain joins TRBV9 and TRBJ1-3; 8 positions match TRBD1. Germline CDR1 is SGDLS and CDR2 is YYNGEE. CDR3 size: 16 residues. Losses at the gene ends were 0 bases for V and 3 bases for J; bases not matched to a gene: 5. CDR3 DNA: TGTGCCAGCAGCGTAGCTGCGACAGGGGATGGAAACACCATATATTTT. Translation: CASSVAATGDGNTIYF.

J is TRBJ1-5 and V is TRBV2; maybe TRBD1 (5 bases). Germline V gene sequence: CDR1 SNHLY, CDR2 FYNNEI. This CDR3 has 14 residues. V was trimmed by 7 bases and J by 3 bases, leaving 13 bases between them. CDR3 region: CASTRGINNQPQHF. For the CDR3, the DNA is TGTGCCAGCACAAGGGGCATCAACAATCAGCCCCAGCATTTT. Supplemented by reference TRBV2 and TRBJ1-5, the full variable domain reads EPEVTQTPSHQVTQMGQEVILRCVPISNHLYFYWYRQILGQKVEFLVSFYNNEISEKSEIFDDQFSVERPDGSNFTLKIRSTKLEDSAMYFCASTRGINNQPQHFGDGTRLSIL.